What follows describes a single TCR beta chain. Its specificity is unknown. The data were obtained in a study of T cell responses to AZD1222 COVID-19 vaccine. Study at large: Pooling of second doses given at about 4 or about 12 weeks was done. Notes on the study in general: With two AZD1222 doses given, Spike-specific TCR breadth and depth both rose.

Germline V lookup: CDR1 LGHDT, CDR2 YNNKEL (reference sequence). CDR3 length: 20 amino acids. Losses at the gene ends were 5 bases for V and 8 bases for J; bases not matched to a gene: 26. TCRdb's copy holds only in-frame clones and misses some; the assay was immunoSEQ multiplex PCR. This table has about 99,000 clones, 91% appearing once. The rearrangement uses TRBV3-1 (or the pseudogene TRBV3-2) and TRBJ2-3; 9 bases agree with TRBD2. The sample in question was peripheral blood, obtained on day 0 of AZD1222 vaccination. This sequence was found in an adult in good health. The CDR3 region is CASSKSPTSGSFILATTQYF. The CDR3 DNA follows: TGTGCCAGCAGCAAAAGCCCGACTAGCGGTTCATTTATACTTGCCACTACGCAGTATTTT.